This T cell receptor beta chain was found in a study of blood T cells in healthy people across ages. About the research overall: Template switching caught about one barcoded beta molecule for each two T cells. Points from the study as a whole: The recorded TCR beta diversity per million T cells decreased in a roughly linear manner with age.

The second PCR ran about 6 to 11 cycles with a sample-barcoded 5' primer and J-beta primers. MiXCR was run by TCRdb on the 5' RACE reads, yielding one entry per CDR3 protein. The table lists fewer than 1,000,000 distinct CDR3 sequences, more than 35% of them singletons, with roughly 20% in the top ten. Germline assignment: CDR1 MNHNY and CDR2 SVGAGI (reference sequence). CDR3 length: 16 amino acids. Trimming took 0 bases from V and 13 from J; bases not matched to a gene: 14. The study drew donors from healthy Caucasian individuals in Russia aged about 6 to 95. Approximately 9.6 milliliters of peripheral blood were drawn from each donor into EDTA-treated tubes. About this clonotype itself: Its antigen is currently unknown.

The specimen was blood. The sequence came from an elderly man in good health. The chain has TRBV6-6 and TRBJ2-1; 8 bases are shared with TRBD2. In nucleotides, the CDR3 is TGTGCCAGCAGTTACTCGTGGGCGGGAGGTAACGAGACCCAGTTCTTC. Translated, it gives CASSYSWAGGNETQFF.